This TCR beta chain was recorded in a study of a mutant IDH1 vaccine in newly diagnosed glioma. Whole-study context: Beforehand, treatment had been radiotherapy, temozolomide, or both; the majority received both.

TCRdb's table, derived via immunoSEQ multiplex PCR, lists solely in-frame clones and lacks some. The data show tens of thousands of clones, around four fifths seen once. Time point indicated: baseline, week 1 (first vaccination visit). Treatment reported: pre-vaccination baseline after standard-of-care therapy. Donor tumors were new WHO grade 3 or 4 IDH1-mutant, ATRX-lost astrocytomas. Turning to this clone: As yet, its antigen is unknown.

This CDR3 is 13 amino acids long. Germline V gene data show CDR1 as SGHTA and CDR2 as FQGNSA. V lost 2 bases and J lost 13, with 15 bases in between. Study findings and constraints: There seemed to be no relation between pseudoprogression and changes in top peripheral T cell clonotypes. Detectable vaccine-induced immune responses arose in about 93% of patients.

The genes are TRBV7-2 and TRBJ1-3; possibly TRBD1 for D (5 bases). This clonotype originated in a man aged 50 to 60 with glioma. Some clones in this sample may be carry-over from other donors' samples. The source material was peripheral blood mononuclear cells (PBMCs), sampled from a glioma patient treated with radiotherapy, temozolomide or both. CDR3 amino acids: CASSLFTAGGIYF. DNA for the CDR3: TGTGCCAGCAGCTTATTCACCGCCGGGGGTATATATTTT.